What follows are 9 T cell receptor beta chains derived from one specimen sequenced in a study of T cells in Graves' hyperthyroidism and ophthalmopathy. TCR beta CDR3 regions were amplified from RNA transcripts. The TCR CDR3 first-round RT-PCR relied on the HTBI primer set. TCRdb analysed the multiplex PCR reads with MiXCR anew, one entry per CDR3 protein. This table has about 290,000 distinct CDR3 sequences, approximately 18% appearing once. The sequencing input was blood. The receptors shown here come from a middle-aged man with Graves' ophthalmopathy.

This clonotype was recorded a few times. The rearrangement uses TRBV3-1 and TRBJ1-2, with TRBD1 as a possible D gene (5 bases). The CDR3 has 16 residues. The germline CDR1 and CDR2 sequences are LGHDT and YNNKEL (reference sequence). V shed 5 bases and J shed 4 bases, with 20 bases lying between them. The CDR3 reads CASSKTRGEPGYGYTF. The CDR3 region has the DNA TGTGCCAGCAGCAAAACCCGGGGGGAGCCTGGCTATGGCTACACCTTC.

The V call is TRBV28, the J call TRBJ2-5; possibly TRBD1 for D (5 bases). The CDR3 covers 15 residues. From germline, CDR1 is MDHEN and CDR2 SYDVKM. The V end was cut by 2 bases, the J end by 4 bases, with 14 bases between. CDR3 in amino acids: CASSLAVRTRETQYF. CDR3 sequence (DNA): TGTGCCAGCAGTTTAGCGGTACGGACACGAGAGACCCAGTACTTC.

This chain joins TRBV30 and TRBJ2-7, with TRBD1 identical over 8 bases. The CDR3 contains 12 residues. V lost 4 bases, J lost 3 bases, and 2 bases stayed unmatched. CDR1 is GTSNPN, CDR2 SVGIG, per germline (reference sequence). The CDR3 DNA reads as TGTGCCTGGACAGGGGGCTACTACGAGCAGTACTTC. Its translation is CAWTGGYYEQYF.

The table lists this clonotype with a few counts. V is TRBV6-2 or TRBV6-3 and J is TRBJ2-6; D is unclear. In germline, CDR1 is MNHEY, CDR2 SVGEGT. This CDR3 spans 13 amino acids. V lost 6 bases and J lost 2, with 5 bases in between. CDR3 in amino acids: CASSPTGANVLTF. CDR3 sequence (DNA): TGTGCCAGCAGCCCCACTGGGGCCAACGTCCTGACTTTC.

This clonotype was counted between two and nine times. The CDR3, as DNA: TGTGCCAGCAGCTTTTCCCGTGGAGGCACAGATACGCAGTATTTT. Translation: CASSFSRGGTDTQYF. The rearrangement joins TRBV7-9 to TRBJ2-3; D is unresolved. Germline CDR1 is SEHNR and CDR2 is FQNEAQ (reference sequence). This CDR3 has 15 residues. V lost 3 bases to trimming and J lost 1 base, with 11 bases between them. The full variable domain, its missing parts supplied by reference TRBV7-9 and TRBJ2-3, is DTGVSQNPRHKITKRGQNVTFRCDPISEHNRLYWYRQTLGQGPEFLTYFQNEAQLEKSRLLSDRFSAERPKGSFSTLEIQRTEQGDSAMYLCASSFSRGGTDTQYFGPGTRLTVL.

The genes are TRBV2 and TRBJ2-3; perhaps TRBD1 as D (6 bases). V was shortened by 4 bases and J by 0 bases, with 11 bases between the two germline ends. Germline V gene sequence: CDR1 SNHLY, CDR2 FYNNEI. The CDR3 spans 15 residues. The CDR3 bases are TGTGCCAGCAGTGCAGAGGGGGATAGCACAGATACGCAGTATTTT. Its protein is CASSAEGDSTDTQYF. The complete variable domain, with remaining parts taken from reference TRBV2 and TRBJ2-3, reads EPEVTQTPSHQVTQMGQEVILRCVPISNHLYFYWYRQILGQKVEFLVSFYNNEISEKSEIFDDQFSVERPDGSNFTLKIRSTKLEDSAMYFCASSAEGDSTDTQYFGPGTRLTVL.

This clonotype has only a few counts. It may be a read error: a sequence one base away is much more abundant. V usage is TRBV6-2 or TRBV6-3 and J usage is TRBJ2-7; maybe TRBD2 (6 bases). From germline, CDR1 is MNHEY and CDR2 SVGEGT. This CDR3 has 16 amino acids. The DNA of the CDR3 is TGTGCCAACAGTTACTCGATTGGGGGGAATACCTACGAGCAGTACTTC. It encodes CANSYSIGGNTYEQYF.

The CDR3 nucleotides are TGTGCCACCGCTGGCAGCGGCGATAGCTCCTACAATGAGCAGTTCTTC. Its translation is CATAGSGDSSYNEQFF. The gene calls are TRBV19 and TRBJ2-1, with a possible D match to TRBD2 (5 bases). Deletions cut 10 bases from V and 0 bases from J, with 19 bases between. Germline V CDR1 and CDR2: LNHDA, SQIVND (reference sequence). CDR3 size: 16 residues.

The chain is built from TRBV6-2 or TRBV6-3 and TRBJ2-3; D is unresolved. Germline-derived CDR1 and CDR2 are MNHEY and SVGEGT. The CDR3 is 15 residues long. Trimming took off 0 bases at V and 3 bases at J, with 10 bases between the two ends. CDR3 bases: TGTGCCAGCAGTTACTCTAGACACTGGACAGATACGCAGTATTTT. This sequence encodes CASSYSRHWTDTQYF.